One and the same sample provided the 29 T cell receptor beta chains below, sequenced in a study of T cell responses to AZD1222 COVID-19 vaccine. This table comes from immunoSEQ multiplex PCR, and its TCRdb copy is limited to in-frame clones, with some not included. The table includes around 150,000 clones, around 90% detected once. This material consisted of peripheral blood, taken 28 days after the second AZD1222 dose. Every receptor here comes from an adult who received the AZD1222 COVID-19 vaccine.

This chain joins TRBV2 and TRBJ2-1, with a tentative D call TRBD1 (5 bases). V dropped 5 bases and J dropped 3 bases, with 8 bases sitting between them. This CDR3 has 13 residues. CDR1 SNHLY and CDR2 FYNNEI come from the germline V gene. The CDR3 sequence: CASSFRGYNEQFF. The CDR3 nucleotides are TGTGCCAGCAGTTTTAGGGGCTACAATGAGCAGTTCTTC. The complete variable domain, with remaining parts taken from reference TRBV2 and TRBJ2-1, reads EPEVTQTPSHQVTQMGQEVILRCVPISNHLYFYWYRQILGQKVEFLVSFYNNEISEKSEIFDDQFSVERPDGSNFTLKIRSTKLEDSAMYFCASSFRGYNEQFFGPGTRLTVL.

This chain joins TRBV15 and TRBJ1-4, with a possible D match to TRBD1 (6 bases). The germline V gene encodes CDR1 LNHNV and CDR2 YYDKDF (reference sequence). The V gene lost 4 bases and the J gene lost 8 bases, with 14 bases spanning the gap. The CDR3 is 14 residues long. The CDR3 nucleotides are TGTGCCACCAGCACCGGACAGCAGTCCGAAAAACTGTTTTTT. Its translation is CATSTGQQSEKLFF.

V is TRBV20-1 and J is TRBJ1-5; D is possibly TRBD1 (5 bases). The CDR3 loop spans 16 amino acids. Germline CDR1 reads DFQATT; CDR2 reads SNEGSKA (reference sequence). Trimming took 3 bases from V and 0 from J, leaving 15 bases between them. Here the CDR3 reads CSASGAVGFSNQPQHF. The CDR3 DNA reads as TGCAGTGCTAGTGGGGCGGTAGGCTTTAGCAATCAGCCCCAGCATTTT.

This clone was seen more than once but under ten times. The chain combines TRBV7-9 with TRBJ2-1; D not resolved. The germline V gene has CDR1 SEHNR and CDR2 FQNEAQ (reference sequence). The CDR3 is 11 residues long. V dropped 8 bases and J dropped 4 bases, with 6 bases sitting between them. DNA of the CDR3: TGTGCCAGCGAAGCGTACAATGAGCAGTTCTTC. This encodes CASEAYNEQFF.

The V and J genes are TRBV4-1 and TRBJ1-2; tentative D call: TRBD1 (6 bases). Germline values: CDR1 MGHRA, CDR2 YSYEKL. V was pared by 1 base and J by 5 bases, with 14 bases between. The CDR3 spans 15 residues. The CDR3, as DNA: TGCGCCAGCAGCCAAGGTACAGGGACTTTTTATGGCTACACCTTC. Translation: CASSQGTGTFYGYTF.

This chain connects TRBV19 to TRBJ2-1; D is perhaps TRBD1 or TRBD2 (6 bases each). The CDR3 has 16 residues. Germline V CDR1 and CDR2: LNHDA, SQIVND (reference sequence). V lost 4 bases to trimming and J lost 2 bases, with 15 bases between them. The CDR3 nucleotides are TGTGCCAGTAGTACAAACAATGGGGGGCCCTACAATGAGCAGTTCTTC. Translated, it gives CASSTNNGGPYNEQFF.

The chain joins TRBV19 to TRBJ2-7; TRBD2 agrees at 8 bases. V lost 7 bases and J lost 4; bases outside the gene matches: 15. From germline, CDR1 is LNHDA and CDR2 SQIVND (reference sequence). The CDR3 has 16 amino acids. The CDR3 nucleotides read TGTGCCAGTAACAACCCTTCCGGGAGGGGTTCATACGAGCAGTACTTC. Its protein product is CASNNPSGRGSYEQYF.

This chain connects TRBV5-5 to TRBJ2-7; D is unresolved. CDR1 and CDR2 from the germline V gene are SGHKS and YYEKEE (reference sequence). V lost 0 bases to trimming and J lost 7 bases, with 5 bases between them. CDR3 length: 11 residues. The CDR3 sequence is CASSLVGEQYF. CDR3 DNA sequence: TGTGCCAGCAGCTTGGTTGGGGAGCAGTACTTC. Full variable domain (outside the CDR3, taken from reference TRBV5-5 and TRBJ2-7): DAGVTQSPTHLIKTRGQQVTLRCSPISGHKSVSWYQQVLGQGPQFIFQYYEKEERGRGNFPDRFSARQFPNYSSELNVNALLLGDSALYLCASSLVGEQYFGPGTRLTVT.

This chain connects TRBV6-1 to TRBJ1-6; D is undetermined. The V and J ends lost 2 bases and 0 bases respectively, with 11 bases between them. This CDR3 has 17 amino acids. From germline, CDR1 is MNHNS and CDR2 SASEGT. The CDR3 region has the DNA TGTGCCAGCAGTGAACAACCGCTGAGCTCCTATAATTCACCCCTCCACTTT. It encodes CASSEQPLSSYNSPLHF.

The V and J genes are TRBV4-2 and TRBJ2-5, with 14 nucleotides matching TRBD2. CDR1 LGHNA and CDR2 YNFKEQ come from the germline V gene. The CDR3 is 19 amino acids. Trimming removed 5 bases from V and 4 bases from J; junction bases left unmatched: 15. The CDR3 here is CASSYTPGLAGGWGETQYF. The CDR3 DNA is TGTGCCAGCAGCTACACCCCCGGACTAGCGGGGGGTTGGGGAGAGACCCAGTACTTC.

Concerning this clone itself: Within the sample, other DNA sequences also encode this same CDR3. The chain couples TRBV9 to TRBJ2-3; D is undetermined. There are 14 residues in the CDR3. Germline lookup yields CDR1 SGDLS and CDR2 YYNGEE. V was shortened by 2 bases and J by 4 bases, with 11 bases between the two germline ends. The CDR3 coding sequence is TGTGCCAGCAGCGTCGGCGGATATGCAGATACGCAGTATTTT. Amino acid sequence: CASSVGGYADTQYF.

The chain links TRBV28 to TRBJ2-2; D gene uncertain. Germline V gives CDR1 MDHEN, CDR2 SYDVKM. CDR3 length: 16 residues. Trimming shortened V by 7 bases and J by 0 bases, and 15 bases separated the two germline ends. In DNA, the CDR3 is TGTGCCAGCACCGACGGTAGGCTAGCGAACACCGGGGAGCTGTTTTTT. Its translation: CASTDGRLANTGELFF.

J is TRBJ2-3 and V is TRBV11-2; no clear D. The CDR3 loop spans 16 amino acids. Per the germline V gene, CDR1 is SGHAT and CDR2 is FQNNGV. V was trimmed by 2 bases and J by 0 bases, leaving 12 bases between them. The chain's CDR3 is CASSLTVGFSTDTQYF. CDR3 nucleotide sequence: TGTGCCAGCAGCTTAACCGTGGGCTTTAGCACAGATACGCAGTATTTT.

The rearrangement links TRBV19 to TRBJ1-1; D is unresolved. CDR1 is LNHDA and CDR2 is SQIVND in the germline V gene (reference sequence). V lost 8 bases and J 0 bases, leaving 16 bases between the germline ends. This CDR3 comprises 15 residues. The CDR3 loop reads CASVGPKILNTEAFF. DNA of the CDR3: TGTGCCAGTGTTGGCCCCAAAATACTGAACACTGAAGCTTTCTTT.

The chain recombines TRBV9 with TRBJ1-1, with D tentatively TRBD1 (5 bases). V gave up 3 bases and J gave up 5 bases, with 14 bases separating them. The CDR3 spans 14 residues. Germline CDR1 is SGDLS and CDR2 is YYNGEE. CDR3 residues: CASSATALGTEAFF. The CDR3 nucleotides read TGTGCCAGCAGCGCGACAGCCCTGGGGACTGAAGCTTTCTTT.

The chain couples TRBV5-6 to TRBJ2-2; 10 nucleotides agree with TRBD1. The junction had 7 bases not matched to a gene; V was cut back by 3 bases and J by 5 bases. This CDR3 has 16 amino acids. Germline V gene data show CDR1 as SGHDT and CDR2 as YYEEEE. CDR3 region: CASSSLRTGGTGELFF. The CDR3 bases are TGTGCCAGCAGCTCTTTGAGGACAGGGGGTACCGGGGAGCTGTTTTTT. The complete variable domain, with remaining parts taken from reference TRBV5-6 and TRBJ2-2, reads DAGVTQSPTHLIKTRGQQVTLRCSPKSGHDTVSWYQQALGQGPQFIFQYYEEEERQRGNFPDRFSGHQFPNYSSELNVNALLLGDSALYLCASSSLRTGGTGELFFGEGSRLTVL.

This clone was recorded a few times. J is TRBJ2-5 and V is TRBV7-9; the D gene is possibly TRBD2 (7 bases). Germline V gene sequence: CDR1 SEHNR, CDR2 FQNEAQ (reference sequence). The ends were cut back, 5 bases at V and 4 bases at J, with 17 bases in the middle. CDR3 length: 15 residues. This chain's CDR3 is CASSPAQGGGETQYF. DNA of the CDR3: TGTGCCAGCAGCCCCGCCCAAGGGGGGGGAGAGACCCAGTACTTC. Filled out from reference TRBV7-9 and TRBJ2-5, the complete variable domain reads DTGVSQNPRHKITKRGQNVTFRCDPISEHNRLYWYRQTLGQGPEFLTYFQNEAQLEKSRLLSDRFSAERPKGSFSTLEIQRTEQGDSAMYLCASSPAQGGGETQYFGPGTRLLVL.

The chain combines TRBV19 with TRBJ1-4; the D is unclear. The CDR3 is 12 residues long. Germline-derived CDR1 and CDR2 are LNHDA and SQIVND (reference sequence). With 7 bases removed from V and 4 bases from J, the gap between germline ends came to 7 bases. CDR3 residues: CASKGYNEKLFF. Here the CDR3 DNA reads TGTGCCAGTAAGGGATATAATGAAAAACTGTTTTTT.

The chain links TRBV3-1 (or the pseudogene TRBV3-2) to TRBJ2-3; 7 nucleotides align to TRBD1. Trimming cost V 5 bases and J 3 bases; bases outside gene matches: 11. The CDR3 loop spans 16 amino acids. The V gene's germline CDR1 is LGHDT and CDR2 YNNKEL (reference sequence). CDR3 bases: TGTGCCAGCAGCTCCGTCCCGGGACAGAGAACAGATACGCAGTATTTT. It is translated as CASSSVPGQRTDTQYF.

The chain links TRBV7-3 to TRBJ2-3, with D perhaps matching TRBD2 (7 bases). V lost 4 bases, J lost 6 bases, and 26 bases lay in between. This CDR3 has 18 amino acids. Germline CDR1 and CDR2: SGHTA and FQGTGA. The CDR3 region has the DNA TGTGCCAGCAGCTCCCAGGGGAGGGCCACCTCAGTCACGGATACGCAGTATTTT. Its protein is CASSSQGRATSVTDTQYF.

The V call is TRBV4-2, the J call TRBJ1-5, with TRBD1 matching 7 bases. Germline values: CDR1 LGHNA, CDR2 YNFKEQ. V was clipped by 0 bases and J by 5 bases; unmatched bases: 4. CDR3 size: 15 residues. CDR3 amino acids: CASSQDSQGDQPQHF. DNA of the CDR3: TGTGCCAGCAGCCAAGATTCTCAGGGGGATCAGCCCCAGCATTTT.

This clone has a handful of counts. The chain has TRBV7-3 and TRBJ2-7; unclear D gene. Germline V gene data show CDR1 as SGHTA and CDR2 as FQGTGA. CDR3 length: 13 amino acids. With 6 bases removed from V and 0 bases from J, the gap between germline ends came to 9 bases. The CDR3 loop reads CASSPGLSYEQYF. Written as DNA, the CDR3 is TGTGCCAGCAGTCCCGGGCTCTCCTACGAGCAGTACTTC. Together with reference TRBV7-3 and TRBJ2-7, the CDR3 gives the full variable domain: GAGVSQTPSNKVTEKGKYVELRCDPISGHTALYWYRQSLGQGPEFLIYFQGTGAADDSGLPNDRFFAVRPEGSVSTLKIQRTERGDSAVYLCASSPGLSYEQYFGPGTRLTVT.

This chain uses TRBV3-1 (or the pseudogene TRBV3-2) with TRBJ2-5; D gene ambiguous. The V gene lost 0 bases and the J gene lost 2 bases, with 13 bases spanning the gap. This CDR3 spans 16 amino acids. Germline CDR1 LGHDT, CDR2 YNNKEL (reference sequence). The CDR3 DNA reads TGTGCCAGCAGCCAAGAAGGTTCCTGGAAACAAGAGACCCAGTACTTC. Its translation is CASSQEGSWKQETQYF.

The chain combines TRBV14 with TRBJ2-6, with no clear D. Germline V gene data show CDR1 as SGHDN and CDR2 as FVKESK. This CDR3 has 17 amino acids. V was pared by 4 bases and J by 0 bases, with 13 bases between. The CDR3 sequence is CASSPYGESSGANVLTF. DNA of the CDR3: TGTGCCAGCAGCCCGTACGGCGAGAGCTCTGGGGCCAACGTCCTGACTTTC. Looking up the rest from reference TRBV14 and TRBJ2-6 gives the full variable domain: EAGVTQFPSHSVIEKGQTVTLRCDPISGHDNLYWYRRVMGKEIKFLLHFVKESKQDESGMPNNRFLAERTGGTYSTLKVQPAELEDSGVYFCASSPYGESSGANVLTFGAGSRLTVL.

In nucleotides, the CDR3 is TGTGCCAGCAGGATGACAATGGGGGCCGACACCGGGGAGCTGTTTTTT. As protein: CASRMTMGADTGELFF. The V and J genes are TRBV7-7 and TRBJ2-2; possibly TRBD1 for D (6 bases). The CDR3 sequence is 16 residues long. V gave up 6 bases and J gave up 3 bases, with 17 bases separating them. Germline loops: CDR1 SSHAT, CDR2 FNYEAQ (reference sequence).

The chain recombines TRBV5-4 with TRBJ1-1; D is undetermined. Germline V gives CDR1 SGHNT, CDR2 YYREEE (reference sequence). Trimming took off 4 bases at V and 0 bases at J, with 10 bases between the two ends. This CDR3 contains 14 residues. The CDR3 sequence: CASSRSGVNTEAFF. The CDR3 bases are TGTGCCAGCAGCCGTAGCGGGGTGAACACTGAAGCTTTCTTT.

This chain's CDR3 is CASSGDWAPLYF. The CDR3 DNA follows: TGTGCCAGCAGCGGGGACTGGGCGCCTTTGTACTTC. The chain couples TRBV9 to TRBJ2-7; perhaps TRBD2 as D (6 bases). Trimming removed 3 bases at V and 12 bases at J, with 16 bases between. There are 12 residues in the CDR3. Germline CDR1 is SGDLS and CDR2 is YYNGEE.

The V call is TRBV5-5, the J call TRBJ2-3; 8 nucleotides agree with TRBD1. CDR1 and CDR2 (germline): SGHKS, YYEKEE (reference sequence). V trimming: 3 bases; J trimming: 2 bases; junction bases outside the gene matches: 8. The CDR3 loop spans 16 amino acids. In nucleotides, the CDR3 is TGTGCCAGCAGCTCAGGGGGCCCCCAGTCCACAGATACGCAGTATTTT. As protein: CASSSGGPQSTDTQYF.

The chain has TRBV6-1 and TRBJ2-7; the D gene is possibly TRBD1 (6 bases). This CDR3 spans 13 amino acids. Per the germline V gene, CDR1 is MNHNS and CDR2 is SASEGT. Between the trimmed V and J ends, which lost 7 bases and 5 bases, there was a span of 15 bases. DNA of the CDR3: TGTGCCAGCAAACCATACAGGGACCACGAGCAGTACTTC. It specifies CASKPYRDHEQYF.